What follows are 16 T cell receptor beta chains derived from one specimen sequenced in a study of T-cell memory formation after mild COVID-19. MiXCR was run by TCRdb on the 5' RACE reads, yielding one entry per CDR3 protein. The table records 250,000 to 300,000 distinct CDR3 sequences, more than 15% of them present only once. Source material: PBMCs or a T cell subset sorted from them (not recorded which). These receptors all stem from a man in his late teens or twenties who had mild COVID-19 (a few samples of this study predate the infection). Cell type and time point are not known.

This clonotype turned up a few times. The chain employs TRBV11-2 and TRBJ1-2, with D unresolved. The CDR3 extends over 15 amino acids. V lost 1 base, J lost 6 bases, and 15 bases lay in between. Germline V gives CDR1 SGHAT, CDR2 FQNNGV. The CDR3 nucleotides read TGTGCCAGCAGCTTAGGATCTCTTCGCGGCGATGGCTACACCTTC. As protein: CASSLGSLRGDGYTF.

This clonotype appeared a few times. V and J are TRBV5-1 and TRBJ2-7; maybe TRBD2 (6 bases). The ends were cut back, 3 bases at V and 3 bases at J, with 16 bases in the middle. This CDR3 has 15 residues. Germline CDR1 reads SGHRS; CDR2 reads YFSETQ. CDR3 residues: CASSWGVGTLYEQYF. Written as DNA, the CDR3 is TGCGCCAGCAGCTGGGGGGTAGGGACGCTCTACGAGCAGTACTTC.

The chain has TRBV12-3 or TRBV12-4 and TRBJ2-2; D unclear. This CDR3 region has 14 residues. V lost 7 bases and J lost 1, with 10 bases in between. CDR3 DNA: TGTGCCAGCAAGCTCGCTCAGAACACCGGGGAGCTGTTTTTT. Translation: CASKLAQNTGELFF.

This clonotype has more than one count but fewer than ten. The genes are TRBV5-1 and TRBJ2-5, with D hard to call. The CDR3 consists of 14 residues. The V end lost 0 bases, the J end lost 5 bases, and 11 bases lay between the germline ends. Germline V gene data show CDR1 as SGHRS and CDR2 as YFSETQ. This chain's CDR3 is CASSLAGPLETQYF. For the CDR3, the DNA is TGCGCCAGCAGCTTGGCGGGTCCTTTGGAGACCCAGTACTTC.

This clonotype was detected ten times or more. The CDR3 sequence is CASRRRGYTDTQYF. CDR3 coding DNA: TGTGCCAGTAGAAGGCGGGGATACACAGATACGCAGTATTTT. The chain uses TRBV19 and TRBJ2-3, with D perhaps TRBD2 (6 bases). This CDR3 is 14 amino acids long. The ends were cut back, 6 bases at V and 2 bases at J, with 12 bases in the middle. Germline CDR1 and CDR2: LNHDA and SQIVND (reference sequence).

This clonotype came up a few times. This chain links TRBV6-5 with TRBJ1-6; tentative D call: TRBD1 (5 bases). CDR3 length: 15 amino acids. Germline V gene data show CDR1 as MNHEY and CDR2 as SVGAGI. The ends were cut back, 6 bases at V and 6 bases at J, with 15 bases in the middle. The CDR3 spells CASSLRGRLNSPLHF. Here the CDR3 DNA reads TGTGCCAGCAGCTTGAGGGGAAGGCTTAATTCACCCCTCCACTTT.

The DNA of the CDR3 is TGTGCCAGCAGTTACTCCGGGGGGCTCCAAGGAGGTACGCAGTATTTT. This sequence encodes CASSYSGGLQGGTQYF. The V gene is TRBV6-5, the J gene TRBJ2-3, with D perhaps matching TRBD2 (7 bases). The CDR3 extends over 16 amino acids. With 0 bases removed from V and 8 bases from J, the gap between germline ends came to 18 bases. In germline, CDR1 is MNHEY, CDR2 SVGAGI.

The V and J genes are TRBV29-1 and TRBJ2-3, with 10 positions matching TRBD2. The germline CDR1 and CDR2 sequences are SQVTM and ANQGSEA. The CDR3 spans 13 residues. Germline trimming cut 6 bases from V and 3 bases from J; bases unmatched to any gene: 3. The CDR3 loop is CSVSGGETDTQYF. The CDR3 coding sequence is TGCAGCGTGAGCGGGGGGGAAACAGATACGCAGTATTTT.

The chain uses TRBV28 and TRBJ1-1; D is perhaps TRBD1 (5 bases). The CDR3 runs 15 residues. CDR1 and CDR2 from the germline V gene are MDHEN and SYDVKM. Trimming stripped 6 bases from V and 11 bases from J, with 25 bases between. The CDR3 nucleotides are TGTGCCAGCAGCCATCAAGGGACGGCAGGTGTGAGGGCTTTCTTT. Protein sequence: CASSHQGTAGVRAFF.

J is TRBJ2-1 and V is TRBV4-1, with D perhaps assigned TRBD1 or TRBD2 (5 bases each). Trimming took 1 base from V and 15 from J, leaving 16 bases between them. The CDR3 extends over 13 amino acids. Per the germline V gene, CDR1 is MGHRA and CDR2 is YSYEKL. DNA for the CDR3: TGCGCCAGCAGCCAAGTTATCCGGGACGAGGCGTTCTTC. It yields the protein CASSQVIRDEAFF.

The genes are TRBV3-1 and TRBJ1-1; 10 nucleotides agree with TRBD1. Germline V gene sequence: CDR1 LGHDT, CDR2 YNNKEL (reference sequence). V trimming: 1 base; J trimming: 5 bases; junction bases outside the gene matches: 7. The CDR3 runs to 16 residues. The CDR3 bases are TGTGCCAGCAGCCAAGCCATCGGACAGGGGGTAACTGAAGCTTTCTTT. The encoded protein is CASSQAIGQGVTEAFF. The entire variable domain, with the rest obtained from reference TRBV3-1 and TRBJ1-1, is as follows: DTAVSQTPKYLVTQMGNDKSIKCEQNLGHDTMYWYKQDSKKFLKIMFSYNNKELIINETVPNRFSPKSPDKAHLNLHINSLELGDSAVYFCASSQAIGQGVTEAFFGQGTRLTVV.

In its sample, this clonotype was seen a few times. The genes are TRBV12-3 or TRBV12-4 and TRBJ2-7; maybe TRBD2 (7 bases). The CDR3 totals 15 residues. The V gene lost 0 bases and the J gene lost 3 bases, with 12 bases spanning the gap. The CDR3 DNA sequence: TGTGCCAGCAGTTTAGCGCCCGGGGGGCTCTACGAGCAGTACTTC. Its protein product is CASSLAPGGLYEQYF.

This clonotype was picked up a small number of times. V is TRBV7-2 and J is TRBJ2-3; D is perhaps TRBD1 (6 bases). The CDR3 consists of 13 residues. Per germline, CDR1 SGHTA and CDR2 FQGNSA. V gave up 6 bases and J gave up 0 bases, with 7 bases separating them. The CDR3 reads CASRRGSTDTQYF. The CDR3 DNA sequence: TGTGCCAGCAGGAGGGGGAGCACAGATACGCAGTATTTT.

This clonotype was detected only a few times. The chain joins TRBV12-3 or TRBV12-4 to TRBJ1-2; D is undetermined. This CDR3 comprises 13 residues. Between the trimmed V and J ends, which lost 1 base and 3 bases, there was a span of 6 bases. The DNA of the CDR3 is TGTGCCAGCAGTTTAGTAGAACACTATGGCTACACCTTC. Translating it yields CASSLVEHYGYTF.

This clonotype was detected only a few times. This chain connects TRBV20-1 to TRBJ2-2; D is perhaps TRBD2 (6 bases). The CDR3 is made up of 19 amino acids. V was pared by 3 bases and J by 0 bases, with 23 bases between. In germline, CDR1 is DFQATT, CDR2 SNEGSKA (reference sequence). This CDR3 is CSARRRVGGNLANTGELFF. The DNA of the CDR3 is TGCAGTGCTAGGCGCAGGGTGGGGGGTAACCTCGCGAACACCGGGGAGCTGTTTTTT.

This clonotype was seen ten or more times. The chain is built from TRBV12-3 or TRBV12-4 and TRBJ2-3, with unresolved D. V was shortened by 5 bases and J by 0 bases, with 9 bases between the two germline ends. This CDR3 comprises 14 residues. Written as DNA, the CDR3 is TGTGCCAGCAGTGCCCAGTTAAGCACAGATACGCAGTATTTT. Its protein product is CASSAQLSTDTQYF.